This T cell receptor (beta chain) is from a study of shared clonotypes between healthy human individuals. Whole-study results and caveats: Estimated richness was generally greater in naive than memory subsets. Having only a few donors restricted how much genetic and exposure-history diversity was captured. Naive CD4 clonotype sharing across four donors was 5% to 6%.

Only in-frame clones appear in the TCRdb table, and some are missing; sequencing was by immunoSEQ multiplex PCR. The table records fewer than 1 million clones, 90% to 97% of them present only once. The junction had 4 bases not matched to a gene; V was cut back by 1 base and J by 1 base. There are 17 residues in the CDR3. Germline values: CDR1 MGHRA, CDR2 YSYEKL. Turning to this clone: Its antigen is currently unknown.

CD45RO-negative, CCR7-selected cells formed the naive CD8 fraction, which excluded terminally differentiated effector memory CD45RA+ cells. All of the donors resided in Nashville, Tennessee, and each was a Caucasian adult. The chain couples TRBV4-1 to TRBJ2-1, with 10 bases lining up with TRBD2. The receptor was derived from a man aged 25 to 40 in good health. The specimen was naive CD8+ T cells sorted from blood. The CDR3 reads CASSQAPGLASYNEQFF. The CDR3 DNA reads TGCGCCAGCAGCCAAGCCCCGGGACTAGCGTCCTACAATGAGCAGTTCTTC.